The rows below give T cell receptor beta chains drawn from one sample of a study of CD8 T cells in Susac syndrome. TCRdb used MiXCR to reprocess the immunoSEQ multiplex PCR reads, holding one entry per CDR3 protein. The sample lists some 100,000 distinct CDR3 sequences; about 92% were seen once. The sequenced sample consisted of CD4+ T cells from PBMCs. The source of these receptors is a human donor with multiple sclerosis. Both conserved end residues are part of each CDR3.

cdr3_aa: CASSEPGQGDKTQYF; v_call: TRBV19
cdr3_aa: CASSQDRDEKLFF; v_call: TRBV3-1
cdr3_aa: CASSHKARTGNTGELFF; v_call: TRBV13
cdr3_aa: CASSQDTGTSGRRTYNEQFF; v_call: TRBV3-1
cdr3_aa: CSARDNYRIQYF; v_call: TRBV20-1
cdr3_aa: CATSPRAVQNTEAFF; v_call: TRBV15
cdr3_aa: CASSSLGYTQYF; v_call: TRBV6-5
cdr3_aa: CASSSPGGQTGELFF; v_call: TRBV12-3/TRBV12-4
cdr3_aa: CASSLYWDTEAFF; v_call: TRBV5-6
cdr3_aa: CASSYPQEGRRETQYF; v_call: TRBV6-2/TRBV6-3
cdr3_aa: CASSSATDTQYF; v_call: TRBV2
cdr3_aa: CASSPSLRGNTIYF; v_call: TRBV9
cdr3_aa: CAISEPGQGTGELFF; v_call: TRBV10-3
cdr3_aa: CASSLISGISYNEQFF; v_call: TRBV28
cdr3_aa: CASSYLQGTEAFF; v_call: TRBV6-5
cdr3_aa: CAWTLGVSGEKLFF; v_call: TRBV30
cdr3_aa: CAWNRLMNTEAFF; v_call: TRBV30
cdr3_aa: CASSYYSVRGGSDTQYF; v_call: TRBV6-2/TRBV6-3
cdr3_aa: CASSFRGRHTEAFF; v_call: TRBV7-8
cdr3_aa: CASSEEEPLSYGYTF; v_call: TRBV28
cdr3_aa: CASSIDWDANTEAFF; v_call: TRBV19
cdr3_aa: CASRGGGTGGYTF; v_call: TRBV7-8
cdr3_aa: CASSWREVNEKLFF; v_call: TRBV5-5
cdr3_aa: CSATTLRQGAGGYTF; v_call: TRBV20-1
cdr3_aa: CSAELAGQGTDTQYF; v_call: TRBV20-1
cdr3_aa: CASMTTWAYSNQPQHF; v_call: TRBV27
cdr3_aa: CASSPTLRGQGETQYF; v_call: TRBV3-1
cdr3_aa: CASSSRQENTEAFF; v_call: TRBV5-1
cdr3_aa: CASTRGLAGYNEQFF; v_call: TRBV7-2
cdr3_aa: CASSLPGALNTEAFF; v_call: TRBV5-4
cdr3_aa: CASSGGGGGEQFF; v_call: TRBV2
cdr3_aa: CASSLGLGAEQYF; v_call: TRBV5-1
cdr3_aa: CAMGQNLQETQYF; v_call: TRBV10-3
cdr3_aa: CSALEAGGTNEKLFF; v_call: TRBV20-1
cdr3_aa: CASSSDTREQYF; v_call: TRBV12-3/TRBV12-4
cdr3_aa: CASSLQGPLNYGYTF; v_call: TRBV7-2
cdr3_aa: CASSPGTANEKLFF; v_call: TRBV18
cdr3_aa: CASSEGHQNTEAFF; v_call: TRBV7-9
cdr3_aa: CASTEADPTEAFF; v_call: TRBV2
cdr3_aa: CASSLAGGGGNTEAFF; v_call: TRBV7-9
cdr3_aa: CASNRRVGELFF; v_call: TRBV9
cdr3_aa: CASSREVPRGTGGSSPLHF; v_call: TRBV11-2
cdr3_aa: CASSSGILGRNEQYF; v_call: TRBV18
cdr3_aa: CASSQDEGTRQETQYF; v_call: TRBV4-1
cdr3_aa: CSVRIASGPYEQYF; v_call: TRBV29-1
cdr3_aa: CASRRSGGGNTGELFF; v_call: TRBV7-6
cdr3_aa: CASGRGAFF; v_call: TRBV2
cdr3_aa: CAWSVDHRETQYF; v_call: TRBV30
cdr3_aa: CASSGQYEQYF; v_call: TRBV18
cdr3_aa: CASSPQEDYGYTF; v_call: TRBV5-1
cdr3_aa: CASSWGHSNQPQHF; v_call: TRBV7-9
cdr3_aa: CATSSQSPADTEAFF; v_call: TRBV24-1
cdr3_aa: CSAKDRNYGYTF; v_call: TRBV20-1
cdr3_aa: CASSYTGTAGAFF; v_call: TRBV6-2/TRBV6-3